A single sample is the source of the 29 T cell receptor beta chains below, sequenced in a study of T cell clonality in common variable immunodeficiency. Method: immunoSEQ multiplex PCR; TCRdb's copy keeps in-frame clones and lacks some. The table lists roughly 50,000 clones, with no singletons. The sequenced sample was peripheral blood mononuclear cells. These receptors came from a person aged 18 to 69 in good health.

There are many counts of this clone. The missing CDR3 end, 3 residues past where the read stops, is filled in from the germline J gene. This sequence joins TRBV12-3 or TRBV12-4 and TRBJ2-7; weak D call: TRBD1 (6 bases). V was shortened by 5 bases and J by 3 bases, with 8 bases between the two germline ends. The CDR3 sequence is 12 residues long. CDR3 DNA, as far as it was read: TGTGCCAGCAGTCTGGACAGCTACGAG. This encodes CASSLDSYE. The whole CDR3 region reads CASSLDSYEQYF.

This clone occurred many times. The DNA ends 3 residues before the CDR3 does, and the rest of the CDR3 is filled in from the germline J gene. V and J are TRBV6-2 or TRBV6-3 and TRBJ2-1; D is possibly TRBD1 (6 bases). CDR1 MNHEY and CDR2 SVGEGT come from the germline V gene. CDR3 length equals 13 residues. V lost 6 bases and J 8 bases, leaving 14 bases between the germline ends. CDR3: CASRPTGKDEQFF. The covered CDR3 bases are TGTGCCAGCAGACCCACAGGGAAGGATGAG.

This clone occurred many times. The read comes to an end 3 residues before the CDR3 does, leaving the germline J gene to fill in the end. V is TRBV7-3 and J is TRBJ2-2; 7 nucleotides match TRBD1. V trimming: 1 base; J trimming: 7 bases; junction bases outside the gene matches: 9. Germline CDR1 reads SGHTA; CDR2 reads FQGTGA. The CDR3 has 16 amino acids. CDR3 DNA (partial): TGTGCCAGCAGCTTAATAGGCAGGGGGAATGGCGGGGAG. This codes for CASSLIGRGNGGE. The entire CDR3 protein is CASSLIGRGNGGELFF.

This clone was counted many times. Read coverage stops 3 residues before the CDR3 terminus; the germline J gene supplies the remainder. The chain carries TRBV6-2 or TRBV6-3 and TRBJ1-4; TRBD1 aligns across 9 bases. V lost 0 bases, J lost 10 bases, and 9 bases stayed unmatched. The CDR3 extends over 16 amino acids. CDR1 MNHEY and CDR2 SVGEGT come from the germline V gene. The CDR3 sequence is CASSYSPGQGLLKLFF. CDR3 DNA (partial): TGTGCCAGCAGTTACTCTCCGGGACAGGGACTCCTAAAA.

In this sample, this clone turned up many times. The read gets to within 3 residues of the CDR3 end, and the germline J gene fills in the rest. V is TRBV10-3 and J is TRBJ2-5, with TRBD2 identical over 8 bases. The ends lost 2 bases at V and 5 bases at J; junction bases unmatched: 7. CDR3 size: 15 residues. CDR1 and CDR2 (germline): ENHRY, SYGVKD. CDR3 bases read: TGTGCCATCAGTGAGACTAGCGGAAGGCAGGAGACC. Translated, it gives CAISETSGRQET. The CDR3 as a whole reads CAISETSGRQETQYF.

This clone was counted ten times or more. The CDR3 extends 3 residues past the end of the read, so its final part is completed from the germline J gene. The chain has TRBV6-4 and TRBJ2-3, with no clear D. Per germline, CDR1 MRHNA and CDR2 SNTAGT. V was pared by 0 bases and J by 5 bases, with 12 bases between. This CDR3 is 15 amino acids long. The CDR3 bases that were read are TGTGCCAGCAGTGACTCGATAGGGTCTGGAGATACG. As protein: CASSDSIGSGDT. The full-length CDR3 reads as CASSDSIGSGDTQYF.

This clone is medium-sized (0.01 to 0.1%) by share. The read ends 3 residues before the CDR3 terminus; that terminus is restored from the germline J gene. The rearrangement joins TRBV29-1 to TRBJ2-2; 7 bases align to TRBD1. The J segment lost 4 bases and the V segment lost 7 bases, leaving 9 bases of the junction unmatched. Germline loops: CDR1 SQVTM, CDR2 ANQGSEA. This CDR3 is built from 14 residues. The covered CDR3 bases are TGCAGCGCTGCCACAGGGGTCCCCACCGGGGAG. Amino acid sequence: CSAATGVPTGE. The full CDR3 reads CSAATGVPTGELFF.

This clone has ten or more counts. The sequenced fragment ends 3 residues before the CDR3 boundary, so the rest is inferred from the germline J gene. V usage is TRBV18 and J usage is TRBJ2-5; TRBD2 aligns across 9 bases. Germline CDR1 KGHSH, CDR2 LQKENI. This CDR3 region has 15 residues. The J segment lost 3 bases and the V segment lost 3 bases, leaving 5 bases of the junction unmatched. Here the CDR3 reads CASSPRASGKETQYF. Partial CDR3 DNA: TGTGCCAGCTCACCCCGCGCTAGCGGGAAAGAGACC.

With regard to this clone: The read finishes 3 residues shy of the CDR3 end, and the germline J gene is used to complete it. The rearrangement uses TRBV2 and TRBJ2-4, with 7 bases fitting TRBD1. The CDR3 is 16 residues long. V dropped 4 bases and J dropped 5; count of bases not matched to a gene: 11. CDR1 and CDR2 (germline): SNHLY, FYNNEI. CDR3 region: CASSAPGTANQNIQYF. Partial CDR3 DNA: TGTGCCAGCAGTGCCCCCGGGACAGCTAACCAAAACATT.

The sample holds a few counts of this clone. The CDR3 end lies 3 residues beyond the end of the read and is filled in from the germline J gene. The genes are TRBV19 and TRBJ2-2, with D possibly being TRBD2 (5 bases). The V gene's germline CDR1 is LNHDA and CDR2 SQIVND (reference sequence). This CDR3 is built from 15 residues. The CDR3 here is CASSIFGVTNEKLFF. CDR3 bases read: TGTGCCAGTAGTATATTTGGGGTGACTAATGAAAAG.

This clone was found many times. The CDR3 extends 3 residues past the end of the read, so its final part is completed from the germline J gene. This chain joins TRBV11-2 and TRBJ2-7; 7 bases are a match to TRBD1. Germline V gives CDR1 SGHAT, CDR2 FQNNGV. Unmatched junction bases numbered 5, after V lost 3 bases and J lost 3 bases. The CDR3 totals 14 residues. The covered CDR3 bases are TGTGCCAGCAGCTTTGGGACAGACTACTACGAG. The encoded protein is CASSFGTDYYE. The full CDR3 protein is CASSFGTDYYEQYF. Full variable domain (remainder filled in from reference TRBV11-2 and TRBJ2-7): EAGVAQSPRYKIIEKRQSVAFWCNPISGHATLYWYQQILGQGPKLLIQFQNNGVVDDSQLPKDRFSAERLKGVDSTLKIQPAKLEDSAVYLCASSFGTDYYEQYFGPGTRLTVT.

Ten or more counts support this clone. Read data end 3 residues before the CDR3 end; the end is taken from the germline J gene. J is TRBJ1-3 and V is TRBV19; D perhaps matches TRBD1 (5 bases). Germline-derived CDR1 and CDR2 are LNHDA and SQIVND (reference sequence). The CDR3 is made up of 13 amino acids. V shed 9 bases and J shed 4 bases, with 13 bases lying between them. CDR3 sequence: CASTVAGGNTIYF. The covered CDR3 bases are TGTGCCAGCACTGTGGCAGGGGGAAACACC. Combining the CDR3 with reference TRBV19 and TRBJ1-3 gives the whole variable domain DGGITQSPKYLFRKEGQNVTLSCEQNLNHDAMYWYRQDPGQGLRLIYYSQIVNDFQKGDIAEGYSVSREKKESFPLTVTSAQKNPTAFYLCASTVAGGNTIYFGEGSWLTVV.

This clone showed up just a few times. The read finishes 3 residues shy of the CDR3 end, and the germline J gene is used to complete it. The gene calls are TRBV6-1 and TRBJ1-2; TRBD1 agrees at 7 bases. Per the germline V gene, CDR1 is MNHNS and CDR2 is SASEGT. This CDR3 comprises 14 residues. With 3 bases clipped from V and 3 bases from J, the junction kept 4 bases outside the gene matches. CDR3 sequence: CASSDWTGHYGYTF. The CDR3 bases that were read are TGTGCCAGCAGTGATTGGACAGGACACTATGGC.

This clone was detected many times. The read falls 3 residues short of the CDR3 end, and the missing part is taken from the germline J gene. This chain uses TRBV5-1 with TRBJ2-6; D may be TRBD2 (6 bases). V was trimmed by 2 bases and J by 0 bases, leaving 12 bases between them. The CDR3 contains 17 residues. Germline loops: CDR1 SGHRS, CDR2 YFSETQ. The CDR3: CASSLTAGLSGANVLTF. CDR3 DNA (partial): TGCGCCAGCAGCTTAACAGCGGGCCTCTCTGGGGCCAACGTC.

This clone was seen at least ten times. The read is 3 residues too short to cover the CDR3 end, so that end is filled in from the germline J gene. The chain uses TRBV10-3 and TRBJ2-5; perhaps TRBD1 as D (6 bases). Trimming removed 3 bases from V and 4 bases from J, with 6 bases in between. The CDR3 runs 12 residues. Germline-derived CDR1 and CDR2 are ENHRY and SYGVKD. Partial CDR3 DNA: TGTGCCATCAGTGACAGGGGAGAGACC. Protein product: CAISDRGET. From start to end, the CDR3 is CAISDRGETQYF.

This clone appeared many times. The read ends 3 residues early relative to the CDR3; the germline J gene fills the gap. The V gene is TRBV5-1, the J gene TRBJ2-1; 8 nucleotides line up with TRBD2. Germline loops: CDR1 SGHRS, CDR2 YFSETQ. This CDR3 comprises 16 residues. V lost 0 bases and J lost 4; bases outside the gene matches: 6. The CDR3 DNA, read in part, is TGCGCCAGCAGCTTGGTAGCGGGGCAGTTATACAATGAG. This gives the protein CASSLVAGQLYNE. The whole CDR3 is CASSLVAGQLYNEQFF.

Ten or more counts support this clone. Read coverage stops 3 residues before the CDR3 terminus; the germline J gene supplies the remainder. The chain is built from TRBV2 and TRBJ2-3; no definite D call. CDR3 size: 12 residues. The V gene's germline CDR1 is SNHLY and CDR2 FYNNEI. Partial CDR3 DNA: TGTGCCAGCAGTGAAGATCTAGTCCCG. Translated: CASSEDLVP. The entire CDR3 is CASSEDLVPQYF.

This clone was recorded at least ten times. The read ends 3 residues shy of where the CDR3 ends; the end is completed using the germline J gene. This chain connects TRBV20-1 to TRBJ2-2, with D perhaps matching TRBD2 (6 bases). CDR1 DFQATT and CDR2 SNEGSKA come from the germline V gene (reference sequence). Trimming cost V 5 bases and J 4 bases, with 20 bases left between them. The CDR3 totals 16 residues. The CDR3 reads CSAVRPGLGGTGELFF. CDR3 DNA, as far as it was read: TGCAGTGCTGTCCGCCCGGGACTCGGTGGCACCGGGGAG.

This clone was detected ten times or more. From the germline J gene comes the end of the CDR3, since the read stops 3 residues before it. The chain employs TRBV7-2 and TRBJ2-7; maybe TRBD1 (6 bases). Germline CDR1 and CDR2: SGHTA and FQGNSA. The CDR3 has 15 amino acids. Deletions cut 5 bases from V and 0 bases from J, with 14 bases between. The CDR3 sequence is CASSPRGRGSYEQYF. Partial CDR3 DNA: TGTGCCAGCAGCCCCAGGGGACGGGGCTCCTACGAG.

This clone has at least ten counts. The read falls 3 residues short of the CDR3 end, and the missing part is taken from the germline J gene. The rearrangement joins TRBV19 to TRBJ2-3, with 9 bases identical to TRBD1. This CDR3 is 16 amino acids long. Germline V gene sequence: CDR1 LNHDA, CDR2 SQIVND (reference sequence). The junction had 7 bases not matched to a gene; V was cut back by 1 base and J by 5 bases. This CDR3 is CASSIGQGQGVDTQYF. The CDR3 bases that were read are TGTGCCAGTAGTATAGGTCAGGGACAGGGAGTAGATACG. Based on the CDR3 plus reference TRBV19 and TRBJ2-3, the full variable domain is DGGITQSPKYLFRKEGQNVTLSCEQNLNHDAMYWYRQDPGQGLRLIYYSQIVNDFQKGDIAEGYSVSREKKESFPLTVTSAQKNPTAFYLCASSIGQGQGVDTQYFGPGTRLTVL.

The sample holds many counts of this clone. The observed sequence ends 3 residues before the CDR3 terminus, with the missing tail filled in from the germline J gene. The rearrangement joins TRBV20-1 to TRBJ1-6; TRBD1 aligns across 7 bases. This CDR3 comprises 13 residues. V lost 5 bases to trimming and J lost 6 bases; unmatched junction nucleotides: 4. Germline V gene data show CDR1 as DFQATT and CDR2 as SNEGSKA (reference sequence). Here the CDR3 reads CSALRDSNSPLHF. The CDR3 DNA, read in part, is TGCAGTGCTCTCCGGGACAGTAATTCACCC.

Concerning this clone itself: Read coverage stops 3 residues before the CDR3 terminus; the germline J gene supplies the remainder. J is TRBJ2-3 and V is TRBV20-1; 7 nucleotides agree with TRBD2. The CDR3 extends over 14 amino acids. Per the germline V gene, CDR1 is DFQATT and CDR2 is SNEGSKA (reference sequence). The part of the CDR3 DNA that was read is TGCAGTGCTAGAGAGCAGGGACTACGTCAGCCG. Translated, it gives CSAREQGLRQP. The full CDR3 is CSAREQGLRQPQYF.

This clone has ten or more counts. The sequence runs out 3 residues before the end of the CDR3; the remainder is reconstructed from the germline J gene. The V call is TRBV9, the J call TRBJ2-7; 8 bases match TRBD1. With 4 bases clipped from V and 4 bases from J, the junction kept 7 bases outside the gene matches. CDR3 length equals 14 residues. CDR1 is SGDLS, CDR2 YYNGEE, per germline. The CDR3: CASSPRQGKYEQYF. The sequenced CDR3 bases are TGTGCCAGCAGCCCCCGACAGGGGAAGTACGAG.

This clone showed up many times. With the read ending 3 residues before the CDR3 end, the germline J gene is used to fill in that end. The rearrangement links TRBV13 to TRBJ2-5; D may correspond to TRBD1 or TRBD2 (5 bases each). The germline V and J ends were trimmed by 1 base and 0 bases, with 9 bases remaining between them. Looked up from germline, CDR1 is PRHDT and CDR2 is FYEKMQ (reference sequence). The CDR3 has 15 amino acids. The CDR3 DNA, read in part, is TGTGCCAGCAGCTTAGCTGAGGGGTACCAAGAGACC. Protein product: CASSLAEGYQET. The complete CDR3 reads CASSLAEGYQETQYF.

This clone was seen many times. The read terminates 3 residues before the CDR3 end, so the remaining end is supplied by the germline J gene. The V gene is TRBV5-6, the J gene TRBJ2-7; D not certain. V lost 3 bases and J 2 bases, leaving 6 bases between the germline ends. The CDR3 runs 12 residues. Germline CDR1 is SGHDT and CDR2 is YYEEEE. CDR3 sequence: CASSSPAYEQYF. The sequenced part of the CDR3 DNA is TGTGCCAGCAGCTCCCCTGCCTACGAG. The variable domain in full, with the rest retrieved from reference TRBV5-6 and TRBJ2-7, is DAGVTQSPTHLIKTRGQQVTLRCSPKSGHDTVSWYQQALGQGPQFIFQYYEEEERQRGNFPDRFSGHQFPNYSSELNVNALLLGDSALYLCASSSPAYEQYFGPGTRLTVT.

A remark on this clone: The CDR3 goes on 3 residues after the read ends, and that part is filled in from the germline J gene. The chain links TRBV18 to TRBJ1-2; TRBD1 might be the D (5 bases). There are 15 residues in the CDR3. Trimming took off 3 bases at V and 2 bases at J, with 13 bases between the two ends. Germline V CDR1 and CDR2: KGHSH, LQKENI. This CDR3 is CASSPDSQPNYGYTF. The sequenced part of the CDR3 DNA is TGTGCCAGCTCACCCGACAGTCAGCCAAACTATGGC. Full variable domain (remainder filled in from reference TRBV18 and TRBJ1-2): NAGVMQNPRHLVRRRGQEARLRCSPMKGHSHVYWYRQLPEEGLKFMVYLQKENIIDESGMPKERFSAEFPKEGPSILRIQQVVRGDSAAYFCASSPDSQPNYGYTFGSGTRLTVV.

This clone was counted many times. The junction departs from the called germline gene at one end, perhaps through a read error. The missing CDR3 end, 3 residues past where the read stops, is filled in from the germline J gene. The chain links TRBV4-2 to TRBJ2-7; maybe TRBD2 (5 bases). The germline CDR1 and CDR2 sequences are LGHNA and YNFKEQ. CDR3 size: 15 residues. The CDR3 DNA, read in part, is TGCGCCAGCAGCCAAGATGCGGGTATGAGTTACGAG. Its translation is CASSQDAGMSYE. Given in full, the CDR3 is CASSQDAGMSYEQYF.

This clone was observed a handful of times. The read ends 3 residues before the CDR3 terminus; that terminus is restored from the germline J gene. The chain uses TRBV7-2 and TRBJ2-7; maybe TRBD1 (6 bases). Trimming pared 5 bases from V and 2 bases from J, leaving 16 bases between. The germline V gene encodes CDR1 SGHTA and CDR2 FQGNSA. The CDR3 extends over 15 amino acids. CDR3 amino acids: CASSPQATGPYEQYF. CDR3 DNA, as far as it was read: TGTGCCAGCAGCCCCCAGGCAACAGGGCCCTACGAG.

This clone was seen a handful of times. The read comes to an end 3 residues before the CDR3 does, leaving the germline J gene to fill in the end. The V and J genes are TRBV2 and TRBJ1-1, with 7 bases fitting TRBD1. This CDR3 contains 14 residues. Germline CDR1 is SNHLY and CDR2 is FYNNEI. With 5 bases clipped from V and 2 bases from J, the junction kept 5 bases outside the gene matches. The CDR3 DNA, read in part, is TGTGCCAGCAGTCCCGACAGGGTAAACACTGAA. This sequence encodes CASSPDRVNTE. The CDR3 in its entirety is CASSPDRVNTEAFF.